A selection of T cell receptor beta chains follows, all from one sample in a study of Ad26.COV2.S vaccination and SARS-CoV-2 variants. Clones were read by immunoSEQ multiplex PCR, and TCRdb kept only the in-frame ones, dropping some. In the table there are approximately 140,000 clones, 86% of which are singletons. The sample consisted of peripheral blood, taken after recovery from COVID-19. These receptor sequences come from a human donor who had recovered from COVID-19. Both conserved end residues are part of each CDR3. The order of the fields is J gene, D gene, V gene, clone size, CDR3 protein, CDR3 DNA. A D gene is named only where the DNA matches it firmly. The size entry is marked missing in some rows and otherwise reads once, few, many or a size class.

TRBJ1-5,TRBD1,TRBV6-6,NA,CASGTGIQPQHF,TGTGCCAGCGGGACAGGGATTCAGCCCCAGCATTTT
TRBJ1-6,NA,TRBV4-1,NA,CASTTPGQSTNSPLHF,TGCGCCAGCACCACCCCCGGACAGTCTACCAATTCACCCCTCCACTTT
TRBJ2-3,NA,TRBV11-2,NA,CASSLRRDTATDTQYF,TGTGCCAGCAGCTTAAGACGGGACACGGCCACAGATACGCAGTATTTT
TRBJ2-3,NA,TRBV5-4,NA,CASSPGATDTQYF,TGTGCCAGCAGCCCCGGGGCGACAGATACGCAGTATTTT
TRBJ1-2,TRBD1,TRBV7-9,NA,CASSFGTGTLPYTF,TGTGCCAGCAGCTTCGGGACAGGGACTCTTCCCTACACCTTC
TRBJ2-7,NA,TRBV28,NA,CAIRGQGFSYEQYF,TGTGCCATACGGGGGCAGGGGTTTTCCTACGAGCAGTACTTC
TRBJ1-5,NA,TRBV2,NA,CASTPGMGEQPQHF,TGTGCCAGCACGCCCGGGATGGGGGAGCAGCCCCAGCATTTT
TRBJ1-5,NA,TRBV21-1,NA,CASSLSSLSNHQPQHF,TGTGCCAGCAGTTTAAGCAGCCTTTCAAATCATCAGCCCCAGCATTTT
TRBJ1-1,NA,TRBV11-2,NA,CASSIHAYLNTEAFF,TGTGCCAGCAGCATACACGCTTACTTGAACACTGAAGCTTTCTTT
TRBJ2-7,TRBD2,TRBV7-2,NA,CASSSPLTGTSSLYEQYF,TGTGCCAGCAGCTCCCCCTTAACCGGGACTAGCTCCCTCTACGAGCAGTACTTC
TRBJ1-2,NA,TRBV28,once,CASSLEEDYGYTF,TGTGCCAGCAGTTTAGAGGAAGACTATGGCTACACCTTC
TRBJ2-2,NA,TRBV11-2,NA,CASSARGIKEGELFF,TGTGCCAGCAGCGCGCGGGGCATCAAGGAAGGGGAGCTGTTTTTT
TRBJ1-5,TRBD1,TRBV11-2,NA,CASSLGSGTGGPLPQHF,TGTGCCAGCAGCTTAGGAAGCGGGACAGGGGGCCCTCTACCCCAGCATTTT
TRBJ2-1,TRBD2,TRBV18,NA,CASSPFVGGDNNEQFF,TGTGCCAGCTCACCGTTTGTCGGGGGGGACAACAATGAGCAGTTCTTC
TRBJ2-2,TRBD2,TRBV27,NA,CASSTLAGGPPGELFF,TGTGCCAGCAGTACCTTAGCGGGGGGGCCTCCCGGGGAGCTGTTTTTT
TRBJ1-5,NA,TRBV28,NA,CASHRQLNQPQHF,TGTGCCAGCCATAGACAGCTCAATCAGCCCCAGCATTTT
TRBJ2-7,NA,TRBV21-1,NA,CASSRREPYEQYF,TGTGCCAGCAGCAGACGGGAGCCCTACGAGCAGTACTTC
TRBJ2-2,TRBD2,TRBV5-1,NA,CASTPTSANTGELFF,TGCGCCAGCACCCCGACTAGCGCTAACACCGGGGAGCTGTTTTTT
TRBJ1-2,TRBD1,TRBV5-1,NA,CASRLPGQTNYGYTF,TGCGCCAGCAGATTACCGGGACAGACTAACTATGGCTACACCTTC
TRBJ2-5,TRBD2,TRBV7-8,NA,CASSPGRPGETQYF,TGTGCCAGCAGCCCCGGGAGGCCGGGAGAGACCCAGTACTTC
TRBJ2-5,TRBD2,TRBV7-8,NA,CASSLVAGGGQETQYF,TGTGCCAGCAGCTTAGTAGCGGGGGGCGGGCAAGAGACCCAGTACTTC
TRBJ2-7,TRBD2,TRBV9,NA,CASSPSVGGTQRHEQYF,TGTGCCAGCAGCCCCTCAGTGGGAGGGACCCAACGCCACGAGCAGTACTTC
TRBJ1-4,NA,TRBV5-4,NA,CASSFKNEKLFF,TGTGCCAGCAGCTTTAAGAATGAAAAACTGTTTTTT
TRBJ2-3,NA,TRBV24-1,NA,CATTASIGSTDTQYF,TGTGCCACCACCGCATCGATAGGGAGCACAGATACGCAGTATTTT
TRBJ1-1,NA,TRBV25-1,NA,CASSEGSLNTEAFF,TGTGCCAGCAGTGAAGGTTCCTTGAACACTGAAGCTTTCTTT
TRBJ2-2,NA,TRBV5-6,NA,CASSLRASTGELFF,TGTGCCAGCAGCCTCCGGGCCTCCACCGGGGAGCTGTTTTTT